The rows below give T cell receptor beta chains drawn from one sample of a study of cytomegalovirus exposure and HLA in healthy donors. Produced via immunoSEQ multiplex PCR; TCRdb's table is partial and in-frame only. Seen here are some 130,000 clones, nearly 80% observed once, and the top ten hold approximately 2.1%. Sequencing was carried out using PBMCs. All receptors derive from a man aged 25 to 45 in good health and CMV-seronegative. Both conserved end residues are part of each CDR3. The D gene is left open where the match is weak. Rows give clone size only sometimes, using once, few, many, or a class for an expanded clone.

- | TRBJ1-4 | TRBV6-6 | - | CASTRPTARNEKLFF | TGTGCCAGCACCCGGCCGACAGCCCGAAATGAAAAACTGTTTTTT
- | TRBJ1-5 | TRBV28 | - | CASSLPTGYRQPQHF | TGTGCCAGCAGCCTCCCGACAGGCTATCGTCAGCCCCAGCATTTT
TRBD1 | TRBJ2-1 | TRBV27 | - | CASSPRTGVYNEQFF | TGTGCCAGCAGCCCCCGGACAGGGGTCTACAATGAGCAGTTCTTC
- | TRBJ2-5 | TRBV10-3 | - | CAISESGSQETQYF | TGTGCCATCAGTGAGTCAGGGAGTCAAGAGACCCAGTACTTC
TRBD1 | TRBJ2-7 | TRBV2 | - | CASKPPGQGREQYF | TGTGCCAGCAAACCTCCGGGACAGGGCCGCGAGCAGTACTTC
TRBD1 | TRBJ1-1 | TRBV6-5 | few | CASTNPTGSTEAFF | TGTGCCAGCACAAATCCGACAGGGAGCACTGAAGCTTTCTTT
TRBD1 | TRBJ1-2 | TRBV11-2 | once | CASSRNQGAGYGYTF | TGTGCCAGCAGCCGTAACCAGGGGGCCGGCTATGGCTACACCTTC
TRBD1 | TRBJ1-1 | TRBV19 | - | CASSVGQGRWTEAFF | TGTGCCAGTAGTGTGGGACAGGGAAGATGGACTGAAGCTTTCTTT
- | TRBJ2-2 | TRBV9 | - | CASSPGLLSTGELFF | TGTGCCAGCAGCCCAGGACTCCTGTCTACCGGGGAGCTGTTTTTT
TRBD2 | TRBJ2-1 | TRBV27 | - | CASKTPGLAALRYNEQFF | TGTGCCAGTAAGACTCCGGGACTAGCGGCCCTCAGATACAATGAGCAGTTCTTC
- | TRBJ2-7 | TRBV4-1 | - | CASSQFQRDGRGEQYF | TGCGCCAGCAGCCAATTTCAAAGGGACGGGAGAGGCGAGCAGTACTTC
- | TRBJ2-7 | TRBV7-2 | - | CASSLANMPYEQYF | TGTGCCAGCAGCTTAGCGAACATGCCCTACGAGCAGTACTTC
- | TRBJ2-5 | TRBV11-2 | - | CASRLGQGETQYF | TGTGCCAGCAGATTAGGGCAGGGAGAGACCCAGTACTTC
TRBD1 | TRBJ1-1 | TRBV5-1 | - | CASSAPKGRDRNLNTEAFF | TGCGCCAGCAGCGCGCCAAAAGGCCGGGACAGAAATTTGAACACTGAAGCTTTCTTT
- | TRBJ2-7 | TRBV11-3 | - | CASSLGGITGAYEQYF | TGTGCCAGCAGCTTGGGCGGAATTACCGGGGCCTACGAGCAGTACTTC
- | TRBJ2-1 | TRBV5-4 | - | CASRQGSNEQFF | TGTGCCAGCAGGCAGGGCAGCAATGAGCAGTTCTTC
TRBD1 | TRBJ2-7 | TRBV5-6 | - | CASSQGQSYEQYF | TGTGCCAGCAGCCAGGGACAGAGTTACGAGCAGTACTTC
- | TRBJ2-6 | TRBV27 | once | CASSLHSGANVLTF | TGTGCCAGCAGTTTACACTCTGGGGCCAACGTCCTGACTTTC
- | TRBJ1-5 | TRBV28 | - | CASSFSRGSQPQHF | TGTGCCAGCAGTTTCAGTAGGGGAAGTCAGCCCCAGCATTTT
TRBD1 | TRBJ2-7 | TRBV27 | - | CASSLGLPGQGIPYEQYF | TGTGCCAGCAGTTTGGGTCTCCCGGGACAGGGGATCCCCTACGAGCAGTACTTC
- | TRBJ2-7 | TRBV5-1 | - | CASSPGAIEQYF | TGCGCCAGCAGCCCTGGGGCAATCGAGCAGTACTTC
- | TRBJ2-1 | TRBV5-1 | - | CASSLRLESSEQFF | TGCGCCAGCAGCTTAAGACTAGAATCCAGTGAGCAGTTCTTC
TRBD2 | TRBJ2-7 | TRBV7-2 | - | CASSSSGTSGQNEQYF | TGTGCCAGCAGCTCGAGCGGGACTAGCGGCCAAAACGAGCAGTACTTC
- | TRBJ1-1 | TRBV28 | - | CASRERVTEAFF | TGTGCCAGCCGCGAGCGAGTAACCGAAGCTTTCTTT
TRBD2 | TRBJ2-3 | TRBV5-1 | - | CASRASGASEGTQYF | TGCGCCAGCAGGGCTAGCGGAGCTAGCGAAGGTACGCAGTATTTT
- | TRBJ2-7 | TRBV7-7 | - | CASSPTRFFSYNEQYF | TGTGCCAGCAGCCCAACTAGGTTCTTCTCATACAACGAGCAGTACTTC
TRBD1 | TRBJ2-5 | TRBV10-3 | - | CAIRDDRGVGTQYF | TGTGCCATCAGGGATGACAGGGGCGTTGGGACCCAGTACTTC
- | TRBJ2-7 | TRBV6-5 | - | CASSYTGTSAYEQYF | TGTGCCAGCAGTTACACAGGGACATCGGCCTACGAGCAGTACTTC
- | TRBJ1-3 | TRBV5-5 | few | CASRLSGNTIYF | TGTGCCAGCAGGCTATCTGGAAACACCATATATTTT
TRBD1 | TRBJ1-4 | TRBV27 | few | CASSTQGALNEKLFF | TGTGCCAGCAGTACACAGGGGGCACTTAATGAAAAACTGTTTTTT
TRBD2 | TRBJ2-1 | TRBV18 | - | CASSPRAPLAGLGNEQFF | TGTGCCAGCTCACCACGGGCCCCACTAGCGGGACTTGGGAATGAGCAGTTCTTC
TRBD1 | TRBJ2-5 | TRBV6-5 | - | CASTGQAQETQYF | TGTGCCAGCACCGGACAGGCCCAAGAGACCCAGTACTTC
- | TRBJ2-5 | TRBV6-5 | - | CASSYIYSGLQETQYF | TGTGCCAGCAGTTACATCTACTCGGGACTTCAAGAGACCCAGTACTTC
- | TRBJ1-1 | TRBV25-1 | few | CASRKGRTEAFF | TGTGCCAGCAGGAAAGGGAGGACTGAAGCTTTCTTT
TRBD2 | TRBJ2-3 | TRBV9 | - | CASSVVTTSGADTQYF | TGTGCCAGCAGCGTAGTGACTACTAGCGGGGCAGATACGCAGTATTTT
TRBD2 | TRBJ2-1 | TRBV6-5 | once | CASSEGTSPGEQFF | TGTGCCAGCAGTGAGGGGACTAGCCCGGGAGAGCAGTTCTTC
TRBD1 | TRBJ2-2 | TRBV7-2 | - | CASSLSGQGAAGELFF | TGTGCCAGCAGCCTATCCGGACAGGGGGCGGCCGGGGAGCTGTTTTTT
- | TRBJ1-2 | TRBV9 | - | CASTTPQTGHGYTF | TGTGCCAGCACCACACCCCAAACAGGGCATGGCTACACCTTC
TRBD2 | TRBJ2-1 | TRBV5-4 | - | CASSPLPTSGVRDEQFF | TGTGCCAGCAGCCCCCTCCCGACTAGCGGGGTTCGGGATGAGCAGTTCTTC
TRBD2 | TRBJ2-1 | TRBV4-3 | - | CASSQDPLAGSYNEQFF | TGCGCCAGCAGCCAGGACCCACTAGCGGGTTCTTACAATGAGCAGTTCTTC
TRBD2 | TRBJ2-5 | TRBV7-2 | - | CASSLAGLAGGPPYF | TGTGCCAGCAGCTTAGCGGGGCTAGCGGGAGGGCCTCCGTACTTC
TRBD1 | TRBJ1-3 | TRBV19 | - | CASSMGDSSSGNTIYF | TGTGCCAGTAGTATGGGGGACAGCAGCTCTGGAAACACCATATATTTT
TRBD2 | TRBJ2-3 | TRBV29-1 | - | CSAGGSGRQYF | TGCAGCGCCGGGGGGTCGGGACGGCAGTATTTT
TRBD2 | TRBJ2-7 | TRBV19 | - | CASSPRTSPTGEEQYF | TGTGCCAGTAGTCCCCGGACTAGCCCAACCGGGGAGGAGCAGTACTTC
- | TRBJ1-2 | TRBV28 | - | CASSPTGGNYGYTF | TGTGCCAGCAGTCCCACGGGGGGCAACTATGGCTACACCTTC